Listed here are 21 T cell receptor beta chains from one sample, sequenced in a study of blood T cell repertoires in COVID-19. Produced via immunoSEQ multiplex PCR; TCRdb's table is partial and in-frame only. The sample lists hundreds of thousands of clones; around 87% were seen once. Material: peripheral blood. The origin of the receptors is a man aged 65 to 85 with acute or convalescent COVID-19.

This clone appeared once. This CDR3 reads CASTPRGGQETQYF. The CDR3 DNA is TGTGCCAGCACCCCCCGAGGGGGACAAGAGACCCAGTACTTC. The chain carries TRBV18 and TRBJ2-5; D might be TRBD1 (6 bases). There are 14 residues in the CDR3. Per germline, CDR1 KGHSH and CDR2 LQKENI. Deletions cut 8 bases from V and 2 bases from J, with 15 bases between.

V gene TRBV6-6 combines with J gene TRBJ2-7; weak D call: TRBD1 (6 bases). This CDR3 region has 12 residues. CDR1 MNHNY and CDR2 SVGAGI come from the germline V gene (reference sequence). V lost 6 bases, J lost 6 bases, and 12 bases lay in between. The CDR3 loop reads CASRTQGSEQYF. Here the CDR3 DNA reads TGTGCCAGCAGGACACAGGGTAGCGAGCAGTACTTC.

V and J are TRBV24-1 and TRBJ2-5; 9 nucleotides agree with TRBD1. This CDR3 is built from 14 residues. Unmatched junction bases numbered 3, after V lost 3 bases and J lost 5 bases. Germline V lookup: CDR1 KGHDR, CDR2 SFDVKD. The CDR3 sequence is CATSDRGTGETQYF. The CDR3 DNA reads TGTGCCACCAGTGATCGGGGGACAGGGGAGACCCAGTACTTC.

This chain connects TRBV28 to TRBJ2-7, with 8 positions matching TRBD1. The junction had 4 bases not matched to a gene; V was cut back by 5 bases and J by 4 bases. CDR3 length: 13 residues. In germline, CDR1 is MDHEN, CDR2 SYDVKM. The CDR3 DNA follows: TGTGCCAGCAGTACAGGGGGACGGTACGAGCAGTACTTC. Translated, it gives CASSTGGRYEQYF.

The chain carries TRBV28 and TRBJ1-2; 7 positions agree with TRBD1. Losses at the gene ends were 7 bases for V and 3 bases for J; bases not matched to a gene: 8. The CDR3 extends over 14 amino acids. Germline CDR1 reads MDHEN; CDR2 reads SYDVKM. In DNA form, the CDR3 reads TGTGCCAGCACTAGGACAGGAGGGGACTATGGCTACACCTTC. Its protein is CASTRTGGDYGYTF.

V is TRBV3-1 (or the pseudogene TRBV3-2) and J is TRBJ1-3; D unresolved. This CDR3 has 14 amino acids. Germline V gene data show CDR1 as LGHDT and CDR2 as YNNKEL (reference sequence). V was pared by 0 bases and J by 0 bases, with 3 bases between. CDR3 sequence: CASSQDSSGNTIYF. As DNA, the CDR3 is TGTGCCAGCAGCCAAGACAGCTCTGGAAACACCATATATTTT.

This chain joins TRBV19 and TRBJ2-1, with TRBD2 matching over 7 bases. Germline V gene lookup returns CDR1 LNHDA and CDR2 SQIVND (reference sequence). The CDR3 is 19 amino acids. V was clipped by 11 bases and J by 4 bases; unmatched bases: 26. Here the CDR3 DNA reads TGTGCCCCCCGCCGCCTTTACCCCGTGTGGCTAGCGGAATACAATGAGCAGTTCTTC. It specifies CAPRRLYPVWLAEYNEQFF. Based on the CDR3 plus reference TRBV19 and TRBJ2-1, the full variable domain is DGGITQSPKYLFRKEGQNVTLSCEQNLNHDAMYWYRQDPGQGLRLIYYSQIVNDFQKGDIAEGYSVSREKKESFPLTVTSAQKNPTAFYLCAPRRLYPVWLAEYNEQFFGPGTRLTVL.

The chain joins TRBV15 to TRBJ1-3, with D possibly matching TRBD1 (5 bases). Germline lookup yields CDR1 LNHNV and CDR2 YYDKDF (reference sequence). V lost 3 bases and J lost 4, with 10 bases in between. CDR3 length: 14 amino acids. The CDR3 reads CATSSQGTGNTIYF. The CDR3 DNA follows: TGTGCCACCAGCAGCCAGGGTACGGGAAACACCATATATTTT.

The chain couples TRBV7-9 to TRBJ1-1; weak D call: TRBD1 (5 bases). This CDR3 spans 12 amino acids. The germline V gene encodes CDR1 SEHNR and CDR2 FQNEAQ (reference sequence). Trimming cost V 5 bases and J 3 bases, with 7 bases left between them. The CDR3 loop reads CASSAGYTEAFF. Written as DNA, the CDR3 is TGTGCCAGCAGCGCAGGGTACACTGAAGCTTTCTTT.

This clone was seen just once. The J gene is TRBJ2-5, the V gene TRBV20-1; D unclear. The length of the CDR3 is 11 residues. Germline CDR1 and CDR2: DFQATT and SNEGSKA (reference sequence). V lost 1 base and J lost 5, with 5 bases in between. CDR3 protein: CSARVEETQYF. CDR3 DNA sequence: TGCAGTGCTAGAGTCGAGGAGACCCAGTACTTC.

In this sample, this clone turned up a few times. This chain connects TRBV18 to TRBJ1-1; no reliable D call. The CDR3 consists of 16 residues. Looked up from germline, CDR1 is KGHSH and CDR2 is LQKENI. V shed 1 base and J shed 2 bases, with 14 bases lying between them. CDR3 bases: TGTGCCAGCTCACCACGGACCGGGATACTAAACACTGAAGCTTTCTTT. Encoded protein: CASSPRTGILNTEAFF. Using reference TRBV18 and TRBJ1-1 for the parts outside the CDR3, the full variable domain is NAGVMQNPRHLVRRRGQEARLRCSPMKGHSHVYWYRQLPEEGLKFMVYLQKENIIDESGMPKERFSAEFPKEGPSILRIQQVVRGDSAAYFCASSPRTGILNTEAFFGQGTRLTVV.

The CDR3 protein is CAWSSGIGELFF. CDR3 nucleotides: TGTGCCTGGAGTAGCGGGATCGGGGAGCTGTTTTTT. The J gene is TRBJ2-2, the V gene TRBV30, with 7 bases that match TRBD2. The CDR3 runs 12 residues. Trimming took 2 bases from V and 7 from J; bases not matched to a gene: 1. Germline CDR1 GTSNPN, CDR2 SVGIG (reference sequence).

This clone was observed a few times. This chain connects TRBV3-1 (or the pseudogene TRBV3-2) to TRBJ1-1; no firm D call. Trimming left V 3 bases short and J 5 bases short, with 10 bases between. This CDR3 contains 13 residues. Per germline, CDR1 LGHDT and CDR2 YNNKEL (reference sequence). The CDR3 sequence: CASSQGSGTEAFF. In DNA, the CDR3 is TGTGCCAGCAGCCAGGGGAGTGGGACTGAAGCTTTCTTT.

This clone was seen a few times. The chain links TRBV2 to TRBJ2-7; the D gene is possibly TRBD1 (5 bases). The V end lost 6 bases, the J end lost 3 bases, and 15 bases lay between the germline ends. The germline V gene has CDR1 SNHLY and CDR2 FYNNEI. The CDR3 loop spans 14 amino acids. The CDR3 protein is CASRNFRVYYEQYF. DNA of the CDR3: TGTGCCAGCAGAAACTTCAGGGTTTACTACGAGCAGTACTTC.

The chain couples TRBV18 to TRBJ1-6; TRBD1 might be the D (6 bases). Trimming removed 4 bases from V and 10 bases from J, with 17 bases in between. The CDR3 is made up of 15 amino acids. Germline-derived CDR1 and CDR2 are KGHSH and LQKENI. CDR3 protein: CASSRAPGAQSPLHF. The CDR3 DNA follows: TGTGCCAGCTCACGGGCGCCAGGGGCTCAATCACCCCTCCACTTT. Full variable domain (missing parts from reference TRBV18 and TRBJ1-6): NAGVMQNPRHLVRRRGQEARLRCSPMKGHSHVYWYRQLPEEGLKFMVYLQKENIIDESGMPKERFSAEFPKEGPSILRIQQVVRGDSAAYFCASSRAPGAQSPLHFGNGTRLTVT.

The rearrangement links TRBV2 to TRBJ2-5; perhaps TRBD1 as D (5 bases). This CDR3 is built from 13 residues. CDR1 SNHLY and CDR2 FYNNEI come from the germline V gene. The V and J ends lost 4 bases and 9 bases respectively, with 15 bases between them. CDR3 sequence: CASSGTRFRAQYF. The CDR3 DNA sequence: TGTGCCAGCAGTGGGACAAGGTTTAGGGCCCAGTACTTC.

The chain combines TRBV19 with TRBJ1-5; 7 bases are shared with TRBD1. CDR3 length: 14 amino acids. V gave up 7 bases and J gave up 6 bases; unmatched junction bases: 9. Per the germline V gene, CDR1 is LNHDA and CDR2 is SQIVND (reference sequence). The CDR3 region is CASTHEGAGQPQHF. The CDR3 DNA reads as TGTGCCAGTACCCATGAGGGGGCAGGTCAGCCCCAGCATTTT.

The sample holds one count of this clone. The CDR3 here is CASSGSVYNEQFF. The CDR3 DNA follows: TGCGCCAGCAGTGGTTCTGTCTACAATGAGCAGTTCTTC. The chain links TRBV10-2 to TRBJ2-1; D is unresolved. V was cut by 4 bases and J by 3 bases, with 7 bases left in between. CDR3 size: 13 residues. The germline CDR1 and CDR2 sequences are WSHSY and SAAADI.

The chain carries TRBV19 and TRBJ2-2; D might be TRBD2 (6 bases). CDR3 size: 14 residues. CDR1 is LNHDA and CDR2 is SQIVND in the germline V gene (reference sequence). With 6 bases removed from V and 5 bases from J, the gap between germline ends came to 13 bases. CDR3 region: CASRELAGTGELFF. Here the CDR3 DNA reads TGTGCCAGTAGGGAACTAGCCGGTACCGGGGAGCTGTTTTTT.

The V and J genes are TRBV10-3 and TRBJ1-2; 7 bases map to TRBD1. In germline, CDR1 is ENHRY, CDR2 SYGVKD. V was pared by 3 bases and J by 5 bases, with 6 bases of the junction left unmatched. The CDR3 has 14 amino acids. DNA of the CDR3: TGTGCCATCAGTGAATCGGCAGGGGGGTATGGCTACACCTTC. It codes for CAISESAGGYGYTF.

This chain joins TRBV9 and TRBJ2-3, with 11 bases matching TRBD2. V gave up 0 bases and J gave up 4 bases; unmatched junction bases: 4. The CDR3 is made up of 16 amino acids. In germline, CDR1 is SGDLS, CDR2 YYNGEE. CDR3 DNA sequence: TGTGCCAGCAGCGTAGGATCTAGCGGGAGGCCAGATACGCAGTATTTT. It codes for CASSVGSSGRPDTQYF.